Given below is one T cell receptor beta chain in context. The sample holds other DNA sequences that translate to the same CDR3. Generated by immunoSEQ multiplex PCR, the TCRdb table keeps only in-frame clones and is missing some. The repertoire has roughly 6,800 clones, 60% of them found once; the top ten carry approximately 23%. These data are taken from a study of somatic mutations in cytotoxic T cells in rheumatoid arthritis. The CDR3 loop spans 14 amino acids. V shed 5 bases, J shed 3 bases, and the junction held 6 bases outside the gene matches. Germline loops: CDR1 LNHDA, CDR2 SQIVND (reference sequence).

The sequenced sample consisted of CD8+ T cells sorted from blood. The chain is built from TRBV19 and TRBJ2-7; TRBD1 agrees at 8 bases. The source is a woman between 40 and 50 years old in good health. Written as DNA, the CDR3 is TGTGCCAGTAGTTTTGGGACAGGCATCTACGAGCAGTACTTC. It encodes CASSFGTGIYEQYF.